This record concerns one TCR beta chain sequence. Its antigen target is currently unknown. The input lacks base qualities; no much larger clone sits a single base away. This record belongs to a study of brain T cells in children with intractable seizures (dated by TCRdb to the early 2020s). Some background on the complete study: Resected brain tissue from 45 to 60 pediatric epilepsy surgery cases was first screened for immune gene transcripts using a NanoString immunology panel. Among the approximately twelve selected surgery cases, pre-surgery blood was additionally sequenced for eight, leaving four cases with brain tissue only. What the research found in general, with its limitations: Because sequencing depth differed between pre- and post-surgery blood, the absence of clones from the pre-surgery sample may reflect undersampling. The patients' HCMV serostatus was not known, and viral specificity was inferred solely from CDR3 sequence similarity.

The CDR3 sequence holds 16 residues, the cysteine and phenylalanine included. Only the CDR3 region is kept as DNA, spanning 48 bases read in frame from base 1. The germline V gene (reference sequence) yields SEHNR for CDR1 and FQNEAQ for CDR2. At the junction V is shortened by 3 bases and J by 3 bases; bases outside the gene matches: 6. The time point label, as the study defines it: resected brain tissue, or blood drawn just prior to surgery. The surgery cases that showed the highest brain T cell transcript signatures were chosen for TCR beta chain sequencing of brain tissue, and of blood when it was available. Before surgery, patients had received at least one anti-epileptic drug. The TCR-sequenced patients were children whose drug-resistant epilepsy was caused by tuberous sclerosis complex, focal cortical dysplasia, Rasmussen encephalitis or hemimegalencephaly. Blood was drawn right before the epilepsy surgery. The Monarch genomic DNA purification kit was used to extract bulk genomic DNA from unsorted brain tissue and from whole blood.

TCR beta chain sequences were generated from genomic DNA using the immunoSEQ assay. The authors processed their data as follows. CDR3 sequences that did not begin with the conserved framework cysteine at position 104 were removed by hand. To get clonality, the normalized Shannon's Diversity Index was subtracted from one, giving values from 0 (maximal diversity) to 1 (oligoclonal). Chi-squared comparison-of-proportions tests were used to check whether the frequency of the same CDR3 differed between samples, for example brain versus blood. Public clonotypes were identified through searches of immuneACCESS, and similarity to known antiviral clonotypes was evaluated with the VDJdb browser. In its TCRdb copy, this immuneACCESS table keeps in-frame sequences only and misses some clones. Where compared with another copy, unresolved V genes explain less than half of these, and the others have no known cause. The V and J calls and clone size are taken from that table; D and trimming were inferred from the DNA. This sample is represented by 50,000 to 80,000 clones; around 95% of them were singletons. 0.35% to 0.4% of the sample is taken by the ten largest.

This sequence was found in a boy younger than two with focal cortical dysplasia and intractable seizures. The starting material was peripheral blood, obtained at surgery. In this chain, TRBV7-9 is recombined with TRBJ1-4; TRBD1 agrees with 8 junctional bases. The nucleotide sequence reads as follows: TGTGCCAGCAGCTTCCCCCGGGACAGGCCTAATGAAAAACTGTTTTTT. Translated, it gives CASSFPRDRPNEKLFF.